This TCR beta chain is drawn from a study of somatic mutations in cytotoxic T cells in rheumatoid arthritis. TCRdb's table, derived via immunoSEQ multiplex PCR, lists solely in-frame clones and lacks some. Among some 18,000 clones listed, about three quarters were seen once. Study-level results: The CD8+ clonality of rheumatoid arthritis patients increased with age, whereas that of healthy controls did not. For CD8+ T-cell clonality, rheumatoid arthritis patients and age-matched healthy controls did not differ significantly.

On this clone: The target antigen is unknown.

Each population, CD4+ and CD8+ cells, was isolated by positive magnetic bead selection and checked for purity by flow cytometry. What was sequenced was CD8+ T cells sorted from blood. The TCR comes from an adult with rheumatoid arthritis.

This CDR3 reads CASSQKQTGEQYF. As DNA, the CDR3 is TGCGCCAGCAGCCAAAAACAGACGGGAGAGCAGTACTTC. The chain carries TRBV4-1 and TRBJ2-7; maybe TRBD2 (5 bases). CDR3 length: 13 residues. V gave up 2 bases and J gave up 7 bases, with 12 bases separating them. Germline V gene data show CDR1 as MGHRA and CDR2 as YSYEKL.